Presented here are 13 T cell receptor beta chains from one specimen sequenced in a study of blood T cell repertoires in COVID-19. Assay used: immunoSEQ multiplex PCR; TCRdb lists only in-frame clones, some missing. Of 200,000 to 250,000 clones in the sample, 70% to 85% are singletons; the top ten hold about 3.4%. The specimen sequenced was PBMCs or T cells enriched from blood (not recorded which). The receptors were sampled from a woman aged 55 to 70 who had recovered from COVID-19.

The chain joins TRBV27 to TRBJ1-2, with D uncertain. The CDR3 has 16 residues. Deletions cut 2 bases from V and 8 bases from J, with 21 bases between. Germline V gene data show CDR1 as MNHEY and CDR2 as SMNVEV (reference sequence). The CDR3 spells CASSLTIPRYSGGYTF. In DNA form, the CDR3 reads TGTGCCAGCAGTTTAACGATCCCAAGGTATTCGGGAGGCTACACCTTC.

V gene TRBV19 combines with J gene TRBJ2-5; 7 positions agree with TRBD2. CDR3 length: 14 residues. J gave up 4 bases and V 2 bases, and 4 bases lay outside the gene matches. Germline V CDR1 and CDR2: LNHDA, SQIVND (reference sequence). The CDR3 DNA is TGTGCCAGTAGTATAAGGGAGGGGATAGAGACCCAGTACTTC. Translating it yields CASSIREGIETQYF.

This clone showed up just once. The genes are TRBV15 and TRBJ2-5; TRBD2 agrees at 7 bases. The V and J ends lost 3 bases and 6 bases, in that order; junction bases with no gene match: 4. The CDR3 length is 13 residues. Germline CDR1 is LNHNV and CDR2 is YYDKDF (reference sequence). The chain's CDR3 is CATSRGEGKTQYF. CDR3 DNA: TGTGCCACCAGCAGGGGGGAGGGGAAGACCCAGTACTTC. Complete variable domain (other parts from reference TRBV15 and TRBJ2-5): DAMVIQNPRYQVTQFGKPVTLSCSQTLNHNVMYWYQQKSSQAPKLLFHYYDKDFNNEADTPDNFQSRRPNTSFCFLDIRSPGLGDTAMYLCATSRGEGKTQYFGPGTRLLVL.

The chain uses TRBV6-5 and TRBJ1-2; possible D gene TRBD1, 6 bases. The CDR3 extends over 14 amino acids. V lost 2 bases and J 5 bases, leaving 12 bases between the germline ends. Germline CDR1 MNHEY, CDR2 SVGAGI. Written as DNA, the CDR3 is TGTGCCAGCAGTTACCCCGGGGGGCAATATGGCTACACCTTC. The encoded protein is CASSYPGGQYGYTF.

This clone was counted a single time. The chain combines TRBV5-5 with TRBJ2-7; TRBD1 agrees at 12 bases. This CDR3 is 14 amino acids long. Germline CDR1 is SGHKS and CDR2 is YYEKEE (reference sequence). The V gene end was trimmed by 3 bases and the J gene end by 9 bases; junction bases not matched to a gene: 7. CDR3 DNA: TGTGCCAGCAGCTCAGGGACAGGGGGCGCAGCGCAGTACTTC. Translation: CASSSGTGGAAQYF.

The J gene is TRBJ1-2, the V gene TRBV7-2; 8 bases are a match to TRBD1. Looked up from germline, CDR1 is SGHTA and CDR2 is FQGNSA. The V and J ends lost 0 bases and 9 bases, in that order; junction bases with no gene match: 15. The CDR3 extends over 17 amino acids. The CDR3 loop reads CASSLAGGQGAYRSYTF. The DNA for the CDR3 is TGTGCCAGCAGCTTAGCCGGGGGGCAGGGGGCTTATCGCAGCTACACCTTC. The variable domain in full, with the rest retrieved from reference TRBV7-2 and TRBJ1-2, is GAGVSQSPSNKVTEKGKDVELRCDPISGHTALYWYRQSLGQGLEFLIYFQGNSAPDKSGLPSDRFSAERTGGSVSTLTIQRTQQEDSAVYLCASSLAGGQGAYRSYTFGSGTRLTVV.

In this sample, this clone turned up a few times. The chain couples TRBV2 to TRBJ1-5; D not certain. V was shortened by 8 bases and J by 2 bases, with 13 bases between the two germline ends. In germline, CDR1 is SNHLY, CDR2 FYNNEI. There are 14 residues in the CDR3. This chain's CDR3 is CASLREIGNQPQHF. The CDR3 nucleotides read TGTGCCAGCCTGAGGGAGATTGGCAATCAGCCCCAGCATTTT.

The count of this clone is one. In nucleotides, the CDR3 is TGTGCCAGCAGTTACGTTCAGGGGAACACTGAAGCTTTCTTT. Amino acids: CASSYVQGNTEAFF. The gene calls are TRBV6-5 and TRBJ1-1, with D tentatively TRBD1 (5 bases). This CDR3 contains 14 residues. Trimming shortened V by 2 bases and J by 1 base, and 8 bases separated the two germline ends. CDR1 and CDR2 from the germline V gene are MNHEY and SVGAGI.

The chain combines TRBV7-2 with TRBJ1-5; 9 bases align to TRBD1. Per the germline V gene, CDR1 is SGHTA and CDR2 is FQGNSA. The V gene end was trimmed by 2 bases and the J gene end by 1 base; junction bases not matched to a gene: 9. CDR3 length equals 18 residues. The CDR3 DNA follows: TGTGCCAGCAGCTTAACCGTACAGGGGGCAGCCAGCAATCAGCCCCAGCATTTT. Its translation: CASSLTVQGAASNQPQHF.

This clone was observed a few times. The gene calls are TRBV7-2 and TRBJ2-5; maybe TRBD1 (5 bases). The CDR3 length is 14 residues. V was trimmed by 1 base and J by 4 bases, leaving 10 bases between them. Germline V gene sequence: CDR1 SGHTA, CDR2 FQGNSA. CDR3 sequence (DNA): TGTGCCAGCAGCTTAGGTCGTCAGGGAGAGACCCAGTACTTC. Amino acid sequence: CASSLGRQGETQYF.

The CDR3 loop is CASSAQGDTEAFF. The CDR3, as DNA: TGTGCCAGCAGCGCGCAGGGCGACACTGAAGCTTTCTTT. The V call is TRBV7-2, the J call TRBJ1-1; TRBD1 is a possible D gene (5 bases). This CDR3 spans 13 amino acids. The ends were cut back, 5 bases at V and 3 bases at J, with 10 bases in the middle. Looked up from germline, CDR1 is SGHTA and CDR2 is FQGNSA. The entire variable domain, with the rest obtained from reference TRBV7-2 and TRBJ1-1, is as follows: GAGVSQSPSNKVTEKGKDVELRCDPISGHTALYWYRQSLGQGLEFLIYFQGNSAPDKSGLPSDRFSAERTGGSVSTLTIQRTQQEDSAVYLCASSAQGDTEAFFGQGTRLTVV.

The V call is TRBV5-1, the J call TRBJ1-1, with D possibly being TRBD1 (6 bases). Between the trimmed V and J ends, which lost 5 bases and 1 base, there was a span of 12 bases. Germline CDR1 reads SGHRS; CDR2 reads YFSETQ. The CDR3 is 14 amino acids. The CDR3 sequence: CASSPRTENTEAFF. CDR3 sequence (DNA): TGCGCCAGCAGTCCTAGGACAGAGAACACTGAAGCTTTCTTT.

This chain uses TRBV14 with TRBJ1-2; tentatively, D is TRBD1 (5 bases). V lost 1 base to trimming and J lost 0 bases, with 6 bases between them. Germline V gene lookup returns CDR1 SGHDN and CDR2 FVKESK. The CDR3 sequence is 14 residues long. The CDR3 coding sequence is TGTGCCAGCAGCCAAGGGACACCTAACTATGGCTACACCTTC. This codes for CASSQGTPNYGYTF.